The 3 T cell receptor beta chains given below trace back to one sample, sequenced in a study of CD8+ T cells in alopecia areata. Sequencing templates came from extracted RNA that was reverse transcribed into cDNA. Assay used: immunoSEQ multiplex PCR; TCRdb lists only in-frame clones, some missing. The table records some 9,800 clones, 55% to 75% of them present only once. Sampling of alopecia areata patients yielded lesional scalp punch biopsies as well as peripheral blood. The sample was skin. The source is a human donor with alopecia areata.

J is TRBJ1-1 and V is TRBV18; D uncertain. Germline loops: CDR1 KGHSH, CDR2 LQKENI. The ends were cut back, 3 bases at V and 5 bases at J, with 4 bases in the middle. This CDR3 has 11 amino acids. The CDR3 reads CASSPMTEAFF. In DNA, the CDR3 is TGTGCCAGCTCACCGATGACTGAAGCTTTCTTT.

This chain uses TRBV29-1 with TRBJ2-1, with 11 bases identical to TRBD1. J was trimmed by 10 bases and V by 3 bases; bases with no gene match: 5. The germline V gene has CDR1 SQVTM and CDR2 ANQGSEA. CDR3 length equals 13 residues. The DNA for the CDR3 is TGCAGCGTTGAGGGACAGGGGGGCAAGGAGCAGTTCTTC. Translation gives CSVEGQGGKEQFF.

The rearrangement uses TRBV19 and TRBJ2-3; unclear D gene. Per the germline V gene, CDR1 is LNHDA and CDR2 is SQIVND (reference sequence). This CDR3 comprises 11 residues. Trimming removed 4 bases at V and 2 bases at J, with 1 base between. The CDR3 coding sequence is TGTGCCAGTAGTAACACAGATACGCAGTATTTT. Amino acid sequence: CASSNTDTQYF.